The 6 T cell receptor beta chains reported below all come from one sample, sequenced in a study of blood T cell repertoires in COVID-19. The repertoire was sequenced with immunoSEQ multiplex PCR; TCRdb's copy has only in-frame clones and lacks some. The sample lists about 180,000 clones; approximately 81% were seen once. The sample comprised peripheral blood. These receptors came from a person aged 65 to 79 with COVID-19, enrolled during active disease.

This clone has more than one count but fewer than ten. The chain joins TRBV7-2 to TRBJ2-1, with a possible D match to TRBD1 (6 bases). Germline lookup yields CDR1 SGHTA and CDR2 FQGNSA. The CDR3 extends over 16 amino acids. Trimming removed 5 bases from V and 0 bases from J, with 14 bases in between. CDR3 DNA: TGTGCCAGCAGCCGGACAGCGCAGAGCTCCTACAATGAGCAGTTCTTC. Its translation: CASSRTAQSSYNEQFF.

The gene calls are TRBV9 and TRBJ1-6, with D uncertain. The CDR3 sequence is 17 residues long. Trimming took off 4 bases at V and 5 bases at J, with 19 bases between the two ends. Germline assignment: CDR1 SGDLS and CDR2 YYNGEE. The CDR3 DNA is TGTGCCAGCAGCCCCTTTATCGGAGGTCCGAATAATTCACCCCTCCACTTT. This gives the protein CASSPFIGGPNNSPLHF.

The genes are TRBV9 and TRBJ1-6; maybe TRBD1 (6 bases). The CDR3 runs to 14 residues. Trimming shortened V by 4 bases and J by 14 bases, and 19 bases separated the two germline ends. CDR1 and CDR2 from the germline V gene are SGDLS and YYNGEE. Here the CDR3 reads CASSQGTDFRALHF. Here the CDR3 DNA reads TGTGCCAGCAGCCAGGGGACGGACTTTAGGGCCCTCCACTTT.

This chain uses TRBV14 with TRBJ2-7; 10 positions agree with TRBD2. Germline V gives CDR1 SGHDN, CDR2 FVKESK. With V trimmed by 3 bases and J by 6 bases, 8 bases remained unmatched. This CDR3 has 15 residues. The CDR3 reads CASSHGSLAGPEQYF. In DNA, the CDR3 is TGTGCCAGCAGCCACGGATCACTAGCGGGACCCGAGCAGTACTTC.

CDR3 sequence (DNA): TGCGCCAGCAGCTTGGGGTCTTCAGGGGGCACCTCGGGAGCTTTCTTT. Residues: CASSLGSSGGTSGAFF. The rearrangement joins TRBV5-1 to TRBJ1-1; 8 positions agree with TRBD1. The V gene end was trimmed by 0 bases and the J gene end by 10 bases; junction bases not matched to a gene: 14. Per germline, CDR1 SGHRS and CDR2 YFSETQ. CDR3 length equals 16 residues.

The chain carries TRBV27 and TRBJ2-2; no clear D. There are 15 residues in the CDR3. V gave up 7 bases and J gave up 6 bases, with 18 bases separating them. CDR1 and CDR2 from the germline V gene are MNHEY and SMNVEV (reference sequence). CDR3 bases: TGTGCCAGCACCAACACGCCCATGCTGGCCGGGGAGCTGTTTTTT. Residues: CASTNTPMLAGELFF.